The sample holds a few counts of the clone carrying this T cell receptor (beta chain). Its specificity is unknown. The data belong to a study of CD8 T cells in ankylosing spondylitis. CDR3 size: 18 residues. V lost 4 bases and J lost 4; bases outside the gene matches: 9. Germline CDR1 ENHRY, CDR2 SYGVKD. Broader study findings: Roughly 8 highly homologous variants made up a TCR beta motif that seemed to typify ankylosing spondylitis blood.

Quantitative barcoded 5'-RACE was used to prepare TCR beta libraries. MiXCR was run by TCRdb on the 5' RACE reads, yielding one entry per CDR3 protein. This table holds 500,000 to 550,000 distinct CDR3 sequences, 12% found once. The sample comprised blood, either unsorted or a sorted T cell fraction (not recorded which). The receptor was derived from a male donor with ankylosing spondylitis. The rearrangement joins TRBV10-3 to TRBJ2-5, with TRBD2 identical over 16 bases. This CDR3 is CAISVRGLAGGNGETQYF. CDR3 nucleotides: TGTGCCATCAGTGTCAGGGGACTAGCGGGAGGGAACGGAGAGACCCAGTACTTC.